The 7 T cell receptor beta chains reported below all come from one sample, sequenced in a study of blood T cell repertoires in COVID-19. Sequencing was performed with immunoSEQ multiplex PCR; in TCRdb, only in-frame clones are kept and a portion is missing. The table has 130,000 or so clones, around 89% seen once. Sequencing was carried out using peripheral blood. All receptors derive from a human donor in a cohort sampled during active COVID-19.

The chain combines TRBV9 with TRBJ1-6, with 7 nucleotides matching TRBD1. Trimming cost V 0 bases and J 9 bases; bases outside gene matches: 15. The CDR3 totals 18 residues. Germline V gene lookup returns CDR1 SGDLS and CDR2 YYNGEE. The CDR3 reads CASSVAPGQDPVSSPLHF. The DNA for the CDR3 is TGTGCCAGCAGCGTAGCTCCCGGACAGGACCCTGTCAGTTCACCCCTCCACTTT.

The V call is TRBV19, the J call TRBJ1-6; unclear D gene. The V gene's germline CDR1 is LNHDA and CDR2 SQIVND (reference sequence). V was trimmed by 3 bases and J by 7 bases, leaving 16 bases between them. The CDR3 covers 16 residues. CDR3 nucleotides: TGTGCCAGTAGTATCGGCATCTCAGCGGGAAATTCACCCCTCCACTTT. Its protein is CASSIGISAGNSPLHF.

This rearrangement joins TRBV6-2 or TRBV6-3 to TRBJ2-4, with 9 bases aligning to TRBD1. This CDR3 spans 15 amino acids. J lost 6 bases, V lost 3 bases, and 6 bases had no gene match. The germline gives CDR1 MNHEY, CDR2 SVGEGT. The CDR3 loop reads CASSYWGQGRNIQYF. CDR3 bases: TGTGCCAGCAGTTATTGGGGACAGGGAAGAAACATTCAGTACTTC.

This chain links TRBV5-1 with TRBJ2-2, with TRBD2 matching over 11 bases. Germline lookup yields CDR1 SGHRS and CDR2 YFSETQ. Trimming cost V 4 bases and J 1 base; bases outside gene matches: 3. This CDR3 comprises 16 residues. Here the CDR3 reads CASSRTSGQNTGELFF. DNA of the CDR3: TGCGCCAGCAGCCGGACTAGCGGGCAGAACACCGGGGAGCTGTTTTTT.

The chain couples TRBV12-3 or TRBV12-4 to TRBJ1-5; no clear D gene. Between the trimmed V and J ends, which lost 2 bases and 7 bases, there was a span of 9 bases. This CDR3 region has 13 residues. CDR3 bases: TGTGCCAGCAGTTTAAGGCGAGCGCAGCCCCAGCATTTT. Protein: CASSLRRAQPQHF.

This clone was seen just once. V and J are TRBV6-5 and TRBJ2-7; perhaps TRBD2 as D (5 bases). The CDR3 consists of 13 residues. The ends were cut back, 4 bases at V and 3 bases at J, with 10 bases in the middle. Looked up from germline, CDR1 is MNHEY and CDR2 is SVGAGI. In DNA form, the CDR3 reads TGTGCCAGCAGTTCGGGGATTTACTACGAGCAGTACTTC. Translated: CASSSGIYYEQYF.

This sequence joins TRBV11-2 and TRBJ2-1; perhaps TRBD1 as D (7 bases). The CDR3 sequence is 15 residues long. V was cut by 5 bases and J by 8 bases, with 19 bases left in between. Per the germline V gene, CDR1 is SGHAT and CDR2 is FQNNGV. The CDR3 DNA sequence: TGTGCCAGCAGCCCCGCAGGGGGGCCCCGCGATGAGCAGTTCTTC. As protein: CASSPAGGPRDEQFF.